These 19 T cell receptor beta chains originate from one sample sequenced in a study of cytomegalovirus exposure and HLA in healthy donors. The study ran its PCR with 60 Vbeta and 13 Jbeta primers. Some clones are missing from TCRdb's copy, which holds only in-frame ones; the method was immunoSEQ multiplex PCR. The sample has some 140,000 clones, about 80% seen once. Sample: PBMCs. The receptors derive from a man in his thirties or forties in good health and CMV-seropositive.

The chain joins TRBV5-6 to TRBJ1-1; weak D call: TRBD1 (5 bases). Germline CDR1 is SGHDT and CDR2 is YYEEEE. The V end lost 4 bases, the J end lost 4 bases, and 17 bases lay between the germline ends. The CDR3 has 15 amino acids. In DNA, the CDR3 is TGTGCCAGCAGCGCTGATGGGGGGAGATTCACTGAAGCTTTCTTT. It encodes CASSADGGRFTEAFF.

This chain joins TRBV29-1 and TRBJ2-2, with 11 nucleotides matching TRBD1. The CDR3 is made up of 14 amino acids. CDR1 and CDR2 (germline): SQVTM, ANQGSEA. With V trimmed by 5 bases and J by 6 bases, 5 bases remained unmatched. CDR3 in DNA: TGCAGCGTTCTAGGGACAGGGGGGTCCGGGGAGCTGTTTTTT. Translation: CSVLGTGGSGELFF.

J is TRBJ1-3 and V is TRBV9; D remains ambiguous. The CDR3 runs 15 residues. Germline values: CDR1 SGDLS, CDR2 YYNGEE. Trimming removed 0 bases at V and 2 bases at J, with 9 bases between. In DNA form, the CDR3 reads TGTGCCAGCAGCGTAGACTACGGAGCTGGAAACACCATATATTTT. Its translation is CASSVDYGAGNTIYF.

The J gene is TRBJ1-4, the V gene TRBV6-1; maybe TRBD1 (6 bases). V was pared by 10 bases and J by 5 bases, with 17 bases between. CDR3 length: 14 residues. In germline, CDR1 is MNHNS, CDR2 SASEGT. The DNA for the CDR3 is TGTGCCACCCAGGACAGCTACCACAATGAAAAACTGTTTTTT. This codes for CATQDSYHNEKLFF.

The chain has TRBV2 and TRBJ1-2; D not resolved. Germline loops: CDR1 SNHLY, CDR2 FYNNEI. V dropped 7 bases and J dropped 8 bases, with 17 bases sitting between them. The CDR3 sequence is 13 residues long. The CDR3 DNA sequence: TGTGCCAGCAATACCGGGTCCCCGAGGGGCTACACCTTC. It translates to CASNTGSPRGYTF.

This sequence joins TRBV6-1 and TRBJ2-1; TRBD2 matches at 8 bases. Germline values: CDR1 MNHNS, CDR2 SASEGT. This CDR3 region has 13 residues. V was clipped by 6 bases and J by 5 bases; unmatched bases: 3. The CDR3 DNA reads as TGTGCCAGCAGGCCGGGAGGGCACAATGAGCAGTTCTTC. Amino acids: CASRPGGHNEQFF.

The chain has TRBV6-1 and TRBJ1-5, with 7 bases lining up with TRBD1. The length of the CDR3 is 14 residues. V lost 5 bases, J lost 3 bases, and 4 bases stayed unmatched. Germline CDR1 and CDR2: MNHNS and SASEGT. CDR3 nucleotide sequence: TGTGCCAGCAGTACAGGGGTTTACAATCAGCCCCAGCATTTT. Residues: CASSTGVYNQPQHF.

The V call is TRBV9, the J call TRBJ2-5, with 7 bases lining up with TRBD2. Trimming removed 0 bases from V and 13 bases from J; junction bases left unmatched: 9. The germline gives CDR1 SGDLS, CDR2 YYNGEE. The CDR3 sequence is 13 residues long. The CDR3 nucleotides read TGTGCCAGCAGCGTAGAGCCGGGGGGTTTCCCGTACTTC. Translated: CASSVEPGGFPYF.

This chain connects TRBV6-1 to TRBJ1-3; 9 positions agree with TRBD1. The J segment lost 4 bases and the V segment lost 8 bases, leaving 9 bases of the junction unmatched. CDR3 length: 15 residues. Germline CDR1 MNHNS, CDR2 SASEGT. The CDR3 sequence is CASGGQGTSGNTIYF. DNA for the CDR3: TGTGCCAGCGGGGGACAGGGTACGTCCGGAAACACCATATATTTT.

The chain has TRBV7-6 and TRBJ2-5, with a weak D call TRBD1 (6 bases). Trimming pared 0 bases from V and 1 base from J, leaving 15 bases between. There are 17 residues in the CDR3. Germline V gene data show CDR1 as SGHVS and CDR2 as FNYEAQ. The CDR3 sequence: CASSLASSRTVQETQYF. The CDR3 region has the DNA TGTGCCAGCAGCTTAGCGTCCTCCCGGACAGTCCAAGAGACCCAGTACTTC.

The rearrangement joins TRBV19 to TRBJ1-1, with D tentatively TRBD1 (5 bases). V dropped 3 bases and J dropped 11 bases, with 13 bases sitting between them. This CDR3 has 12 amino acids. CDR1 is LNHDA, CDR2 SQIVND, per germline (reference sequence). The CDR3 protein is CASSMQGGLAFF. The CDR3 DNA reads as TGTGCCAGTAGTATGCAGGGAGGTCTCGCTTTCTTT.

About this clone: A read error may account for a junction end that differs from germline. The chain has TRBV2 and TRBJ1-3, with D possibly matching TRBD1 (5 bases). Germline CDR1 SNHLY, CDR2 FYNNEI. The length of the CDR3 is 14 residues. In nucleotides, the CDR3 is TGCGCCAGCAGCAGACAGATCTCTGGAAACACCATATATTTT. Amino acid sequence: CASSRQISGNTIYF. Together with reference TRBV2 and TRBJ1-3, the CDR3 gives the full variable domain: EPEVTQTPSHQVTQMGQEVILRCVPISNHLYFYWYRQILGQKVEFLVSFYNNEISEKSEIFDDQFSVERPDGSNFTLKIRSTKLEDSAMYFCASSRQISGNTIYFGEGSWLTVV.

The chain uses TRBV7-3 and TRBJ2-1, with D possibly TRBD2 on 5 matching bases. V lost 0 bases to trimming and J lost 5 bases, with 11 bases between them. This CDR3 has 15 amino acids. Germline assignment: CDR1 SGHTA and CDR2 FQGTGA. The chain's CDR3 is CASSLTAGGNNEQFF. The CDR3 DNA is TGTGCCAGCAGCTTAACGGCGGGCGGAAACAATGAGCAGTTCTTC.

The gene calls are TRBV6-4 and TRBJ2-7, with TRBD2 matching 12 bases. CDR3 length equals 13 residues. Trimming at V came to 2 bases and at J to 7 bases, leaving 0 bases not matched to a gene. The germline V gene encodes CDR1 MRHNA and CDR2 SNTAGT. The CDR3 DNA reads TGTGCCAGCAGTGACGGGACTAGCGGGGAGCAGTACTTC. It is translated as CASSDGTSGEQYF.

The CDR3 sequence is CASSVGGRSNQPQHF. CDR3 nucleotides: TGTGCCAGCAGCGTAGGAGGGCGAAGCAATCAGCCCCAGCATTTT. This chain uses TRBV9 with TRBJ1-5; no clear D gene. V lost 0 bases and J 1 base, leaving 8 bases between the germline ends. Germline loops: CDR1 SGDLS, CDR2 YYNGEE. The CDR3 length is 15 residues.

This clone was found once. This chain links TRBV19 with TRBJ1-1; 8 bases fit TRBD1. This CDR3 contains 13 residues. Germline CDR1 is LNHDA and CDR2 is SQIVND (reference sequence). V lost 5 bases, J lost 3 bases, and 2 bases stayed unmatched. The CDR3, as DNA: TGTGCCAGTAGTGAACAGGGGGACACTGAAGCTTTCTTT. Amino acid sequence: CASSEQGDTEAFF. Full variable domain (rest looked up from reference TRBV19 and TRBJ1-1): DGGITQSPKYLFRKEGQNVTLSCEQNLNHDAMYWYRQDPGQGLRLIYYSQIVNDFQKGDIAEGYSVSREKKESFPLTVTSAQKNPTAFYLCASSEQGDTEAFFGQGTRLTVV.

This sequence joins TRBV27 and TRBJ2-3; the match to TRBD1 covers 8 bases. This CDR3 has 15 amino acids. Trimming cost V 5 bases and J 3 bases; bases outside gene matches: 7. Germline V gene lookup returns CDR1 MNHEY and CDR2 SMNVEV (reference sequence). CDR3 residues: CASSHDRGPTDTQYF. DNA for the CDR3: TGTGCCAGCAGTCACGACAGGGGCCCTACAGATACGCAGTATTTT.

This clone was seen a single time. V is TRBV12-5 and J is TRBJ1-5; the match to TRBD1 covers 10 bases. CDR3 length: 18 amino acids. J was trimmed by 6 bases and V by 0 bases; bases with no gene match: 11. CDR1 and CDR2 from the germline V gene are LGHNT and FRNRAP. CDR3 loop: CASGLVGLRDRGGQPQHF. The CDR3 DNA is TGTGCTAGTGGTTTGGTAGGCCTCCGGGACAGGGGAGGTCAGCCCCAGCATTTT.

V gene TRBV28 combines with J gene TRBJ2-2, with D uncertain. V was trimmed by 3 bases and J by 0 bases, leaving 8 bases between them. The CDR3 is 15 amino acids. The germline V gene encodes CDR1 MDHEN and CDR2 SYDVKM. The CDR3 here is CASSFPYSNTGELFF. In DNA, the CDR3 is TGTGCCAGCAGTTTCCCATACTCGAACACCGGGGAGCTGTTTTTT.